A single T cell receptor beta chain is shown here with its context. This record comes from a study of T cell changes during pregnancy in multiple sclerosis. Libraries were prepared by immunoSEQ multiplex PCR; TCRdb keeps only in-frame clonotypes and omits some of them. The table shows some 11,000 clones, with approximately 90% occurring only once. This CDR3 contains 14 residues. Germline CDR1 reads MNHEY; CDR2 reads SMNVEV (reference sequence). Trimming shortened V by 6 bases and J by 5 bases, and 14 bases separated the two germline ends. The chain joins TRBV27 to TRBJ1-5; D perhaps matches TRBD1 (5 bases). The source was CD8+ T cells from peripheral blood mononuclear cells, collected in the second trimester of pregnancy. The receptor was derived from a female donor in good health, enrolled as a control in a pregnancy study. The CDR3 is CASRDSGSDQPQHF. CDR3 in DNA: TGTGCCAGCAGAGACTCAGGGTCCGATCAGCCCCAGCATTTT.